The clone carrying this T cell receptor beta chain was counted between two and nine times. Antigen specificity is unknown. TCRdb independently ran MiXCR on the 5' RACE reads; one entry per CDR3 protein. The sample records about 350,000 distinct CDR3 sequences, about an eighth being singletons. The CDR3 totals 13 residues. Germline loops: CDR1 MDHEN, CDR2 SYDVKM. Trimming left V 3 bases short and J 5 bases short, with 8 bases between. These data originate in a study of T-cell memory formation after mild COVID-19. Study-wide context: Largely, TCR clusters stayed within a single donor.

Findings of the study overall: Among clones contracting day 15 to 85, CD4/CD8 was balanced, whereas later expanders leaned CD4+. The finding that pre-infection memory included some responding clones suggested that cross-reactive memory joined. Of the contracting clones, CD4+ ones lay mainly in CM and EM, and CD8+ ones in EMRA.

This clonotype was sampled from a young man who had mild COVID-19 (a few samples of this study predate the infection). Cell type and time point are not known. Sequenced input: PBMCs or a T cell subset sorted from them (not recorded which). The rearrangement joins TRBV28 to TRBJ2-1, with D hard to call. The DNA of the CDR3 is TGTGCCAGCAGTTTTTCCCCCAACAATGAGCAGTTCTTC. It is translated as CASSFSPNNEQFF.